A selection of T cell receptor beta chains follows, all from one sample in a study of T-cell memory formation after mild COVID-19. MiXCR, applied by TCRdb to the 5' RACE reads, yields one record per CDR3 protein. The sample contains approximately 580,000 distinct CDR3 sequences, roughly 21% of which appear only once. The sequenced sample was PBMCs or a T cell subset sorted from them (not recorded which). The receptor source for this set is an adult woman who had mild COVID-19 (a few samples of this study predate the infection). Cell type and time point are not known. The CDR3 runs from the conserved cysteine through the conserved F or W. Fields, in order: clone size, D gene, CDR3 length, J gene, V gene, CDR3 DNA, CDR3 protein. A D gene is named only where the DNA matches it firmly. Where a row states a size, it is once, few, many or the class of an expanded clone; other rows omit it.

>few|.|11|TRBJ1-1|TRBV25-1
TGTGCCAGCAGTGGTAACAGGGAAGCTTTCTTT
CASSGNREAFF
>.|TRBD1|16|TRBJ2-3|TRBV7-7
TGTGCTAGCAGCTTAGGGGTCGGACAGGGCACAGATACGCAGTATTTT
CASSLGVGQGTDTQYF
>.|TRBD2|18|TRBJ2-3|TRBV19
TGTGCCAGTAGGCTTAACCCCCGGACTAGCGGAGGCACAGATACGCAGTATTTT
CASRLNPRTSGGTDTQYF
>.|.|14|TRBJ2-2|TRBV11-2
TGTGCCAGCAGCGCTGATAAGGTTACCGGGGAGCTGTTTTTT
CASSADKVTGELFF
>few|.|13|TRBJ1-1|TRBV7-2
TGTGCCAGCAGCTTCCCAGTTCGTGCTGAAGCTTTCTTT
CASSFPVRAEAFF
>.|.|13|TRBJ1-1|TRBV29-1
TGCAGCGTTGAAGAGAAGGGTTTGACTGAAGCTTTCTTT
CSVEEKGLTEAFF
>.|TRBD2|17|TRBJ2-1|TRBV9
TGTGCCAGCAGCGTAGCTAGCGGGTGGGATCTTGGGGGTGAGCAGTTCTTC
CASSVASGWDLGGEQFF
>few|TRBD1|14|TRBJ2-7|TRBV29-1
TGCAGCGTTGCAAGGACAGGGGCGACCTACGAGCAGTACTTC
CSVARTGATYEQYF
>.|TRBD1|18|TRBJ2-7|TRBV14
TGTGCCAGCAGCCAAGATAGACAGGGGGCCATTCGATTCTACGAGCAGTACTTC
CASSQDRQGAIRFYEQYF
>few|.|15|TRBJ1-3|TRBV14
TGTGCCAGCAGCCTCGGGACTCTTTCTGGAAACACCATATATTTT
CASSLGTLSGNTIYF
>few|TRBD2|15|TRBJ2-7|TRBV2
TGTGCCAGCAGCGCCTCCGGGGGGTCCTCCAACGAGCAGTACTTC
CASSASGGSSNEQYF
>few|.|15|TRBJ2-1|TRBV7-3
TGTGCCAGCAGCGGGGGCAAAGGCTCCTACAATGAGCAGTTCTTC
CASSGGKGSYNEQFF
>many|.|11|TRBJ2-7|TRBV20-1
TGCAGTGCTGGACTCTCCTACGAGCAGTACTTC
CSAGLSYEQYF
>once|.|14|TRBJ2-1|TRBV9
TGTGCCAGCAGCGGCCGGGACAACTACAATGAGCAGTTCTTC
CASSGRDNYNEQFF
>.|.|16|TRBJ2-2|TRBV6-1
TGTGCCAGCAGTGAAGTCGAGGGCACCCGGACCGGGGAGCTGTTTTTT
CASSEVEGTRTGELFF